The T cell receptor beta chain described here comes from a study of blood T cell repertoires in COVID-19. Study summary: Cohort 3 recovered donors had two negative PCRs, clearance, or symptom resolution. Sample material is recorded as cDNA or gDNA derived from T cells, B-cell-depleted T cells, or PBMCs.

Assignment of participants to cohorts was predicated upon participant-reported clinical history. Profiling relied on immunoSEQ multiplex PCR, and the TCRdb table lists in-frame clones only, not all of them. Of under 200,000 clones listed, 86% are singletons. The ends were cut back, 6 bases at V and 4 bases at J, with 18 bases in the middle. Per germline, CDR1 LNHDA and CDR2 SQIVND (reference sequence). The CDR3 consists of 15 residues. Source material: PBMCs or T cells enriched from blood (not recorded which). The rearrangement links TRBV19 to TRBJ1-1; no clear D. This clonotype was obtained from a woman between 40 and 50 years old in a cohort exposed to, infected with or recovered from COVID-19 (not recorded which). CDR3 coding DNA: TGTGCCAGTAGATATAGGGTGACGGGGATCACTGAAGCTTTCTTT. Amino acid sequence: CASRYRVTGITEAFF.